The clone carrying this T cell receptor (beta chain) has ten or more counts. No antigen is known for it. The germline gives CDR1 MNHEY, CDR2 SMNVEV (reference sequence). There are 13 residues in the CDR3. The V gene lost 4 bases and the J gene lost 6 bases, with 13 bases spanning the gap. Patients were aged 18 to 65, had disease duration under 2 months, and had newly diagnosed hyperthyroidism. Cells are PBMCs isolated from more than 8.5 ml of fresh blood. There were TCR beta CDR3 regions amplified from RNA transcripts. The study used the HTBI primer set for a first-round RT-PCR of the TCR CDR3. A single record per CDR3 protein comes from TCRdb applying MiXCR to the multiplex PCR reads. The sample has hundreds of thousands of distinct CDR3 sequences; approximately 15% are singletons. The data originate from a study of T cells in Graves' hyperthyroidism and ophthalmopathy. The study's findings and limits: Most clonotypes expanded in the thyroid (above 0.001) were also present in blood.

The source is a woman between 18 and 29 years old with Graves' hyperthyroidism. Specimen: blood. The rearrangement uses TRBV27 and TRBJ2-7; no definite D call. The CDR3 DNA is TGTGCCAGCAGTTCGGAAGGGATCGCCGAGCAGTACTTC. Amino acid sequence: CASSSEGIAEQYF.